Below, 5 T cell receptor beta chains from the same sample are listed, as sequenced in a study of blood T cell repertoires in COVID-19. Here immunoSEQ multiplex PCR was the method, and the copy in TCRdb shows in-frame clones only, minus some. In the table there are roughly 98,000 clones, around four fifths of which are singletons. Sequenced input: peripheral blood. These receptors were obtained from a woman in her 70s with active or convalescent COVID-19.

In its sample, this clone was seen a few times. J is TRBJ1-1 and V is TRBV12-3 or TRBV12-4; 7 bases line up with TRBD1. With 6 bases clipped from V and 5 bases from J, the junction kept 6 bases outside the gene matches. This CDR3 has 13 residues. CDR3 nucleotide sequence: TGTGCCAGCAGCTGGGGCAGGGGGACTGAAGCTTTCTTT. Residues: CASSWGRGTEAFF.

This sequence joins TRBV29-1 and TRBJ1-5; no firm D call. The CDR3 extends over 13 amino acids. Trimming removed 4 bases from V and 2 bases from J, with 9 bases in between. Germline CDR1 and CDR2: SQVTM and ANQGSEA. CDR3 sequence reads: CSVAPGGNQPQHF. CDR3 nucleotide sequence: TGCAGCGTTGCCCCCGGTGGCAATCAGCCCCAGCATTTT.

The chain joins TRBV7-9 to TRBJ2-7, with D tentatively TRBD1 (6 bases). Germline V CDR1 and CDR2: SEHNR, FQNEAQ (reference sequence). CDR3 length: 14 amino acids. Trimming removed 5 bases from V and 2 bases from J, with 13 bases in between. As DNA, the CDR3 is TGTGCCAGCAGCGAACAGGGTGGAGCCTACGAGCAGTACTTC. Encoded protein: CASSEQGGAYEQYF.

The DNA of the CDR3 is TGTGCCACCAGTAGCTGGTTTAGCATTCAGTACTTC. It codes for CATSSWFSIQYF. V is TRBV24-1 and J is TRBJ2-4; unclear D gene. Germline lookup yields CDR1 KGHDR and CDR2 SFDVKD. The CDR3 sequence is 12 residues long. Between the trimmed V and J ends, which lost 6 bases and 9 bases, there was a span of 11 bases.

The chain joins TRBV11-2 to TRBJ2-5; 9 bases match TRBD2. This CDR3 has 15 amino acids. V dropped 3 bases and J dropped 1; count of bases not matched to a gene: 3. Germline V CDR1 and CDR2: SGHAT, FQNNGV. The CDR3 bases are TGTGCCAGCAGCTTGGCGGGGGGGCCCCAAGAGACCCAGTACTTC. Translation gives CASSLAGGPQETQYF.